What follows are 2 T cell receptor beta chains derived from one specimen sequenced in a study of T cells in tuberculosis. After thawing and overnight rest, PBMC were stained with GMM-loaded CD1B tetramer, viability dye and anti-CD3 for sorting. The CD1B tetramers carried C32 glucose monomycolate purified from Rhodococcus equi. Clones were read by immunoSEQ multiplex PCR, and TCRdb kept only the in-frame ones, dropping some. Of about 88,000 clones listed, roughly 91% are singletons. The specimen was CD1b-GMM tetramer-negative cells sorted from PBMCs. The receptors here all came from an adult woman with latent tuberculosis.

On this clone itself: In the same sample, other DNA sequences code for this CDR3. This rearrangement joins TRBV7-9 to TRBJ1-4; 10 bases agree with TRBD1. V shed 4 bases and J 5 bases; nucleotides not matched to a gene: 4. Germline CDR1 is SEHNR and CDR2 is FQNEAQ (reference sequence). This CDR3 spans 15 amino acids. CDR3 sequence (DNA): TGTGCCAGCAGCTCCGGACAGGGGGGCAATGAAAAACTGTTTTTT. Residues: CASSSGQGGNEKLFF.

The V and J genes are TRBV7-9 and TRBJ2-2, with D unclear. Germline CDR1 is SEHNR and CDR2 is FQNEAQ (reference sequence). CDR3 size: 14 residues. Trimming stripped 5 bases from V and 6 bases from J, with 13 bases between. Written as DNA, the CDR3 is TGTGCCAGCAGCCCCAGCCTAGTATCCGGGGAGCTGTTTTTT. It is translated as CASSPSLVSGELFF. The whole variable domain, filled in from reference TRBV7-9 and TRBJ2-2, reads DTGVSQNPRHKITKRGQNVTFRCDPISEHNRLYWYRQTLGQGPEFLTYFQNEAQLEKSRLLSDRFSAERPKGSFSTLEIQRTEQGDSAMYLCASSPSLVSGELFFGEGSRLTVL.